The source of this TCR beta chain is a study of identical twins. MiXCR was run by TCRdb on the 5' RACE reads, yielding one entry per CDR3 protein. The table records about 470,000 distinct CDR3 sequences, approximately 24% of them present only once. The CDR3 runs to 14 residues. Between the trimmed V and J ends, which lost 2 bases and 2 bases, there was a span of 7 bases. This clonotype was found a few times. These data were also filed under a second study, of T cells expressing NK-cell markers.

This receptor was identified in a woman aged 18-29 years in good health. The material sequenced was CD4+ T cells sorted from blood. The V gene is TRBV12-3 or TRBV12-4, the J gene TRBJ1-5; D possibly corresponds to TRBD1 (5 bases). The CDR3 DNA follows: TGTGCCAGCAGTTTATGGGGGGGCAATCAGCCCCAGCATTTT. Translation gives CASSLWGGNQPQHF.